This TCR beta chain appears in the sequencing data of a study of blood T cell repertoires in COVID-19. In the study overall: Sources were T cells, B-cell-depleted T cells, or PBMCs; the material itself was cDNA or gDNA.

In its sample, this clone was seen once. Trimming stripped 2 bases from V and 5 bases from J, with 15 bases between. This CDR3 has 16 amino acids. Germline lookup yields CDR1 SGHAT and CDR2 FQNNGV. Repertoires were generated with immunoSEQ multiplex PCR, while TCRdb's copy carries only in-frame clones and drops some. The sample includes a few hundred thousand clones, 86% of them seen just once. This clonotype originated in a man younger than 35 with active or convalescent COVID-19. The sequencing sample was made of peripheral blood. This chain uses TRBV11-2 with TRBJ2-2, with D possibly TRBD2 on 6 matching bases. CDR3 sequence reads: CASSLKSSGWTGELFF. The CDR3 DNA is TGTGCCAGCAGCTTAAAAAGTAGCGGTTGGACCGGGGAGCTGTTTTTT.